These 13 T cell receptor beta chains share one sample of origin, sequenced in a study of blood T cell repertoires in COVID-19. Using immunoSEQ multiplex PCR, the repertoire was profiled, and TCRdb retains in-frame clones only, with some absent. The table shows roughly 130,000 clones, with about 79% occurring only once. Material for sequencing was peripheral blood. The receptors originated from a woman between 45 and 60 years old with acute or convalescent COVID-19.

The V call is TRBV7-9, the J call TRBJ1-3; tentatively, D is TRBD1 (6 bases). V was pared by 3 bases and J by 2 bases, with 8 bases between. Per germline, CDR1 SEHNR and CDR2 FQNEAQ (reference sequence). The CDR3 is 14 amino acids. The chain's CDR3 is CASSFRTAGNTIYF. CDR3 bases: TGTGCCAGCAGCTTTCGGACAGCTGGAAACACCATATATTTT.

The chain employs TRBV5-4 and TRBJ2-2; 7 bases agree with TRBD1. Trimming took 0 bases from V and 7 from J; bases not matched to a gene: 6. Germline CDR1 and CDR2: SGHNT and YYREEE (reference sequence). This CDR3 spans 15 amino acids. The CDR3 here is CASSLVLRGIGELFF. CDR3 nucleotides: TGTGCCAGCAGCTTGGTCCTCAGGGGGATCGGGGAGCTGTTTTTT.

This sequence joins TRBV5-5 and TRBJ2-6; D gene uncertain. Germline V lookup: CDR1 SGHKS, CDR2 YYEKEE (reference sequence). The CDR3 length is 15 residues. V was clipped by 5 bases and J by 0 bases, with 9 bases between them. As DNA, the CDR3 is TGTGCCAGCAGTCTTAGTAGCTCTGGGGCCAACGTCCTGACTTTC. The encoded protein is CASSLSSSGANVLTF.

The CDR3 loop is CAGMTGMNTEAFF. The CDR3 coding sequence is TGTGCCGGGATGACAGGGATGAACACTGAAGCTTTCTTT. The chain employs TRBV2 and TRBJ1-1, with 7 bases matching TRBD1. With 11 bases clipped from V and 0 bases from J, the junction kept 6 bases outside the gene matches. Germline V CDR1 and CDR2: SNHLY, FYNNEI. This CDR3 is 13 amino acids long.

This chain links TRBV30 with TRBJ2-3; D is perhaps TRBD2 (5 bases). This CDR3 contains 15 residues. V was trimmed by 2 bases and J by 2 bases, leaving 14 bases between them. The germline gives CDR1 GTSNPN, CDR2 SVGIG (reference sequence). CDR3: CAWSRPSSFTDTQYF. For the CDR3, the DNA is TGTGCCTGGAGTAGGCCTAGCAGTTTCACAGATACGCAGTATTTT.

The chain joins TRBV27 to TRBJ1-6; a weak D match, TRBD1 (6 bases). The CDR3 spans 15 residues. The ends were cut back, 7 bases at V and 2 bases at J, with 12 bases in the middle. The V gene's germline CDR1 is MNHEY and CDR2 SMNVEV (reference sequence). In DNA form, the CDR3 reads TGTGCCAGCACACTACAGGGTACCTATAATTCACCCCTCCACTTT. This gives the protein CASTLQGTYNSPLHF.

This sequence joins TRBV7-2 and TRBJ2-7; 7 bases agree with TRBD1. The CDR3 is 13 residues long. Germline V gene sequence: CDR1 SGHTA, CDR2 FQGNSA. V lost 3 bases to trimming and J lost 3 bases; unmatched junction nucleotides: 2. The CDR3 sequence: CASSFGQDYEQYF. CDR3 in DNA: TGTGCCAGCAGCTTCGGACAGGACTACGAGCAGTACTTC.

The chain uses TRBV18 and TRBJ1-1; possible D gene TRBD1, 5 bases. Germline lookup yields CDR1 KGHSH and CDR2 LQKENI. Deletions cut 3 bases from V and 5 bases from J, with 16 bases between. This CDR3 is built from 15 residues. The CDR3 nucleotides are TGTGCCAGCTCACCCCGAGCAGGGTCAGAAACTGAAGCTTTCTTT. Its translation: CASSPRAGSETEAFF.

The chain uses TRBV5-3 and TRBJ1-1; tentative D call: TRBD1 (5 bases). TRBV5-3 is reported as an ORF; its role is uncertain. The CDR3 totals 15 residues. V was trimmed by 4 bases and J by 6 bases, leaving 19 bases between them. CDR3 in amino acids: CARSPPRVKIPEAFF. The CDR3 nucleotides are TGTGCCAGAAGCCCGCCCAGGGTGAAAATACCTGAAGCTTTCTTT.

The chain combines TRBV5-1 with TRBJ1-3, with a tentative D call TRBD1 (5 bases). The CDR3 length is 16 residues. The V gene's germline CDR1 is SGHRS and CDR2 YFSETQ. V shed 3 bases and J shed 2 bases, with 15 bases lying between them. The CDR3 is CASSYGGSGAGNTIYF. The CDR3 DNA reads TGCGCCAGCAGCTATGGGGGGTCAGGCGCTGGAAACACCATATATTTT.

The rearrangement uses TRBV5-1 and TRBJ1-2, with D possibly matching TRBD1 (6 bases). Trimming took off 4 bases at V and 6 bases at J, with 19 bases between the two ends. The CDR3 is made up of 15 amino acids. Germline values: CDR1 SGHRS, CDR2 YFSETQ. CDR3: CASSTRDTLGNGYTF. DNA of the CDR3: TGCGCCAGCAGCACCCGGGACACATTAGGGAATGGCTACACCTTC.

CDR3 loop: CASSPKDRGSYEQYF. In nucleotides, the CDR3 is TGCGCCAGCAGCCCTAAAGACAGGGGGTCCTACGAGCAGTACTTC. This sequence joins TRBV5-1 and TRBJ2-7, with TRBD1 identical over 9 bases. Trimming at V came to 4 bases and at J to 1 base, leaving 6 bases not matched to a gene. The CDR3 is 15 amino acids. Germline assignment: CDR1 SGHRS and CDR2 YFSETQ.

The chain recombines TRBV27 with TRBJ2-3, with TRBD2 matching 9 bases. CDR1 is MNHEY, CDR2 SMNVEV, per germline (reference sequence). The CDR3 totals 14 residues. After removal of 2 bases from V and 4 bases from J, the junction contained 1 base not matched to a gene. DNA for the CDR3: TGTGCCAGCAGTTTAGGCGGGGGGGCAGATACGCAGTATTTT. Its translation is CASSLGGGADTQYF.